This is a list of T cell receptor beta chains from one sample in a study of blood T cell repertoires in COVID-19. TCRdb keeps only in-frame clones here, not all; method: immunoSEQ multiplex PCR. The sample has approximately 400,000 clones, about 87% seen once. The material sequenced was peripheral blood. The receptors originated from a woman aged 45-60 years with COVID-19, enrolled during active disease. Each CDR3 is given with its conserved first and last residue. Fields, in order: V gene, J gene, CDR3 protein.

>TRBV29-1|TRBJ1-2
CSVEAPNGYTF
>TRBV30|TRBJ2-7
CAWSSPDSRAYEQYF
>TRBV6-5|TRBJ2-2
CASTVSGGGTGELFF
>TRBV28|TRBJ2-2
CASTPTGRTGELFF
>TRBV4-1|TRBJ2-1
CASSPERSSYNEQFF
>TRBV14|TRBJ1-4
CASSLTANPNEKLFF
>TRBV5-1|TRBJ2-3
CASSPSSATDTQYF
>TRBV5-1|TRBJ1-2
CASSPVRAYGYTF
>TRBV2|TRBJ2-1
CASLLRAQGEQFF
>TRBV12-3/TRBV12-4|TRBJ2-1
CASSLEPEQFF
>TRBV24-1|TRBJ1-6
CATSDFRGVSPLHF
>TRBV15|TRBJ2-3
CATSIGAGDRDTQYF
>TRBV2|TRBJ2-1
CASSRLAGANEQFF
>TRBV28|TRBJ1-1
CASSLTTEAFF
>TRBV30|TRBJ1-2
CAWSSGGYGYTF
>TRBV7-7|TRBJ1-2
CASSIPDGFVYGYTF
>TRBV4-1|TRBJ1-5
CASSQAGNQPQHF
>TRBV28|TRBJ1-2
CASSPPWAGYGYTF
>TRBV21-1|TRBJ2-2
CASSWDRESTGELFF
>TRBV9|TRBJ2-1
CASSVGDSGYNEQFF
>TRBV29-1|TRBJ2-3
CSVEIASGGAGTQYF
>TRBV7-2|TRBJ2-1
CASQSFHGGAYNEQFF
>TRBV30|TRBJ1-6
CAWSRDRANSPLHF